The sample holds one count of the clone carrying this T cell receptor beta chain. PCR employed 60 Vbeta and 13 Jbeta primers. Here immunoSEQ multiplex PCR was the method, and the copy in TCRdb shows in-frame clones only, minus some. The sample consists of about 130,000 clones, 60% to 85% of them appearing once. Germline CDR1 and CDR2: GTSNPN and SVGIG (reference sequence). Trimming left V 2 bases short and J 7 bases short, with 15 bases between. This CDR3 comprises 15 residues. The data were taken from a study of cytomegalovirus exposure and HLA in healthy donors. Sequenced: PBMCs. The sequence came from a female donor in good health and CMV-seronegative. The chain is built from TRBV30 and TRBJ1-6; possibly TRBD1 for D (5 bases). CDR3 in DNA: TGTGCCTGGAGTACCCCTGGGCGACAGAATTCACCCCTCCACTTT. Its translation is CAWSTPGRQNSPLHF.